The 8 T cell receptor beta chains listed next were all sequenced from one sample in a study of blood T cell repertoires in COVID-19. Assay used: immunoSEQ multiplex PCR; TCRdb lists only in-frame clones, some missing. Here the sample spans around 500,000 clones, 80% to 90% being singletons. What was sequenced was PBMCs or T cells enriched from blood (not recorded which). The receptors derive from a woman aged 60-75 years who had recovered from COVID-19.

J is TRBJ2-7 and V is TRBV24-1; D perhaps matches TRBD2 (5 bases). Germline values: CDR1 KGHDR, CDR2 SFDVKD. The CDR3 loop spans 13 amino acids. V gave up 3 bases and J gave up 3 bases, with 8 bases separating them. The CDR3 DNA sequence: TGTGCCACCAGTGATGGACTGTACTACGAGCAGTACTTC. This encodes CATSDGLYYEQYF.

The chain uses TRBV19 and TRBJ1-5; 12 nucleotides align to TRBD1. CDR1 is LNHDA, CDR2 SQIVND, per germline (reference sequence). V dropped 5 bases and J dropped 3; count of bases not matched to a gene: 8. The CDR3 is 17 amino acids. As DNA, the CDR3 is TGTGCCAGTAGTTTAACCGGGACAGGGGGCATCAATCAGCCCCAGCATTTT. Translated, it gives CASSLTGTGGINQPQHF.

The chain combines TRBV6-5 with TRBJ1-1; D ambiguous. In germline, CDR1 is MNHEY, CDR2 SVGAGI. Trimming left V 6 bases short and J 10 bases short, with 21 bases between. The CDR3 has 14 residues. CDR3 nucleotide sequence: TGTGCCAGCAGAACGGGGTTACGGGCTGGCGGAGCTTTCTTT. It encodes CASRTGLRAGGAFF.

The gene calls are TRBV7-2 and TRBJ1-5; 8 bases agree with TRBD1. Germline CDR1 and CDR2: SGHTA and FQGNSA. The trim removed 2 bases at V and 7 bases at J, leaving 7 bases unmatched. The CDR3 consists of 15 residues. CDR3 in amino acids: CASSLTGGVAQPQHF. In nucleotides, the CDR3 is TGTGCCAGCAGCTTAACAGGGGGGGTAGCCCAGCCCCAGCATTTT.

V gene TRBV25-1 combines with J gene TRBJ1-1, with no clear D. V lost 9 bases to trimming and J lost 8 bases, with 7 bases between them. This CDR3 spans 9 amino acids. Germline V CDR1 and CDR2: MGHDK, SYGVNS. CDR3: CASVTEAFF. As DNA, the CDR3 is TGTGCCAGTGTGACAGAAGCTTTCTTT.

Turning to this clone: An end of the junction differs from the germline gene, which may be a read error. The chain employs TRBV4-1 and TRBJ1-2; possibly TRBD1 for D (5 bases). Germline CDR1 is MGHRA and CDR2 is YSYEKL. The CDR3 sequence is 12 residues long. The CDR3 region has the DNA TGCGCCAGCAGCCAAGATGGAGGGGCCCTGATCTTC. Its translation is CASSQDGGALIF.

The chain has TRBV6-1 and TRBJ1-1; D not resolved. Germline CDR1 reads MNHNS; CDR2 reads SASEGT. V lost 4 bases and J 0 bases, leaving 15 bases between the germline ends. CDR3 length: 16 amino acids. The CDR3 DNA reads as TGTGCCAGCAGTGGACCCGGGTCAAACATGAACACTGAAGCTTTCTTT. Its translation is CASSGPGSNMNTEAFF.

This sequence joins TRBV9 and TRBJ2-3, with a tentative D call TRBD2 (5 bases). CDR3 length: 16 residues. V lost 3 bases, J lost 3 bases, and 17 bases lay in between. CDR1 and CDR2 from the germline V gene are SGDLS and YYNGEE. CDR3 sequence reads: CASSGAVATITDTQYF. CDR3 sequence (DNA): TGTGCCAGCAGCGGCGCTGTAGCGACGATAACAGATACGCAGTATTTT.